This T cell receptor beta chain was sequenced during a study of blood T cell repertoires in COVID-19 (dated by TCRdb to about 2020). In the study overall: The collaborator samples originated in the United States, Italy and Spain and spanned the acute and convalescent phases of COVID-19. The prospective study material was composed of cDNA or gDNA derived from T cells, B-cell-depleted T cells, or PBMCs. Subjects who had been exposed to COVID-19, were actively infected with it, or had recovered from it provided the deeply sampled blood TCRbeta repertoires that made up the dataset. The repertoires were released in a freely available public database intended as a resource for research on the immune response to SARS-CoV-2. The samples were drawn from the first 160 participants of the ongoing ImmuneRACE study and from some 1,300 subjects provided by 6 global collaborators. Sample metadata almost always included a de-identified subject ID, COVID-19 status, age in years and sex. Where HLA class I and class II types were available, the types were taken from metadata supplied by the sample provider, not from assay-based typing. Findings and caveats that apply to the study as a whole: The amount of clinical and demographic metadata varied by source and participant and was provided uncurated.

Collaborating institutions collected whole blood in K2EDTA tubes following their own protocols. For TCRbeta analysis, collaborators shipped samples in one of three forms: frozen whole blood, isolated PBMCs, or DNA extracted from either of those sample types. V is trimmed back by 1 base and J by 5 bases, and the junction contains 8 bases that no gene match accounts for. The germline V gene yields SGHTA for CDR1 and FQGTGA for CDR2. Including cysteine and phenylalanine, the CDR3 has 16 amino acids. Just the 48-base CDR3 DNA is kept, in frame starting at base 1. TCRbeta CDR3 regions were amplified from genomic DNA by means of the immunoSEQ Assay, a bias-controlled multiplex PCR. The study's own analysis went as follows. Nucleated cell counts per sample were estimated from amplification of reference gene primers within the assay. To quantify the absolute abundance of each unique TCRbeta CDR3 rearrangement, sequence reads were collapsed and filtered. Productive Simpson clonality was computed per sample as the square root of Simpson's diversity index over productive rearrangements. TCRdb provides this immuneACCESS table in a form limited to in-frame rearrangements. Some clones are lacking; in checked studies, under half of them reflect an unresolved V gene, and why the rest are absent is not known. D and trimming come from the DNA, and the V and J calls and clone size come from that table. This sample comprises around 140,000 clones, approximately 89% of them detected only once. 1.5% to 2% of the sample is held by the ten biggest clonotypes.

As concerns this clone: There is no known antigen for this receptor. No much larger clone is present one base from it, and per-base qualities are unavailable.

Recombination joined TRBV7-3 with TRBJ2-5; TRBD2 aligns with 9 central bases. The sample taken for sequencing was peripheral blood. The TCR originated in a human donor in a cohort sampled during active COVID-19. The DNA sequence is given as TGTGCCAGCAGCTTAAATAGCGGGGGAGTCCGGGAGACCCAGTACTTC. Its coded protein is CASSLNSGGVRETQYF.